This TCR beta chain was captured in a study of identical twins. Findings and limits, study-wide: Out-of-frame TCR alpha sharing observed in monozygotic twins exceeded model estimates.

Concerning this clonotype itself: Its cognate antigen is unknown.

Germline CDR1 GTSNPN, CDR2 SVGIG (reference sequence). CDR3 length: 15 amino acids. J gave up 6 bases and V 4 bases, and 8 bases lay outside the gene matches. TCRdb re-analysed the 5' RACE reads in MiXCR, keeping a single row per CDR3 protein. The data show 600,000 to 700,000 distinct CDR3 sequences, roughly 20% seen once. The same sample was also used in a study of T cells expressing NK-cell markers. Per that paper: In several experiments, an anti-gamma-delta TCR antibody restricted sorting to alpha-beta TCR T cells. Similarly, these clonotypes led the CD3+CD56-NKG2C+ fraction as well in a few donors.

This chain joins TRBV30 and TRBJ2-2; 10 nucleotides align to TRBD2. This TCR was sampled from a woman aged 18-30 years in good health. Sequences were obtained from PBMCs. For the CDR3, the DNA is TGTGCCTGGAACCCGGGACTAGCGTTTCCCGGGGAGCTGTTTTTT. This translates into CAWNPGLAFPGELFF.